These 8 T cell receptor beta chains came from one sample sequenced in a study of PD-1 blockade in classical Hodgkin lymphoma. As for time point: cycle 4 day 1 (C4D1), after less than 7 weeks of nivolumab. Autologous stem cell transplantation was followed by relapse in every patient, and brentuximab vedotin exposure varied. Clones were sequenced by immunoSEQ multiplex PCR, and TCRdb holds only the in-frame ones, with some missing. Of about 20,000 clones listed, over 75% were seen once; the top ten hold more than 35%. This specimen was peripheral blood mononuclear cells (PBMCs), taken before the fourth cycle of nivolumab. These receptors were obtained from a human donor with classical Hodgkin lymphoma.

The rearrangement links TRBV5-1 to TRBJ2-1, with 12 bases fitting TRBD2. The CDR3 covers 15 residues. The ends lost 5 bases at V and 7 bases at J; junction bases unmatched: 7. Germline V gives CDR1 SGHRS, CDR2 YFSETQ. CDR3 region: CASSPTGTSGNEQFF. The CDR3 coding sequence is TGCGCCAGCAGTCCCACCGGGACTAGCGGGAATGAGCAGTTCTTC.

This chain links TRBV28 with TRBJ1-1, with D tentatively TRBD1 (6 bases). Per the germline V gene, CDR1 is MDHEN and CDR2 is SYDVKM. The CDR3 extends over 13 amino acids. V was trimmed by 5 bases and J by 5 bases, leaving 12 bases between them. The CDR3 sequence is CASSATGWTEAFF. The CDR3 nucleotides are TGTGCCAGCAGTGCGACAGGATGGACTGAAGCTTTCTTT. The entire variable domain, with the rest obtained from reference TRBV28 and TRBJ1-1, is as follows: DVKVTQSSRYLVKRTGEKVFLECVQDMDHENMFWYRQDPGLGLRLIYFSYDVKMKEKGDIPEGYSVSREKKERFSLILESASTNQTSMYLCASSATGWTEAFFGQGTRLTVV.

The CDR3 region is CAWTETRDTQYF. The CDR3 DNA is TGTGCCTGGACCGAGACGAGGGATACGCAGTATTTT. This chain connects TRBV30 to TRBJ2-3; D gene unclear. CDR3 length equals 12 residues. Trimming took 4 bases from V and 6 from J, leaving 11 bases between them. Germline V gene lookup returns CDR1 GTSNPN and CDR2 SVGIG (reference sequence).

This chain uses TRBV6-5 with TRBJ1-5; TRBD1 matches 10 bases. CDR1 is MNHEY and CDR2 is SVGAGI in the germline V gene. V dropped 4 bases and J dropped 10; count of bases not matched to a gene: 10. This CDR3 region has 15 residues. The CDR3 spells CASSSGTGEGVPQHF. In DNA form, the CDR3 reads TGTGCCAGCAGTTCCGGGACAGGGGAAGGGGTACCCCAGCATTTT.

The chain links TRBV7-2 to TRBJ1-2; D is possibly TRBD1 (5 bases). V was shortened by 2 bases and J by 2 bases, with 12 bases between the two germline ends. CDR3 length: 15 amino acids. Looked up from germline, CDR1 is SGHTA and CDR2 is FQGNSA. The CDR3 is CASSLWSGGNYGYTF. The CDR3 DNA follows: TGTGCCAGCAGCTTATGGTCCGGGGGAAACTATGGCTACACCTTC.

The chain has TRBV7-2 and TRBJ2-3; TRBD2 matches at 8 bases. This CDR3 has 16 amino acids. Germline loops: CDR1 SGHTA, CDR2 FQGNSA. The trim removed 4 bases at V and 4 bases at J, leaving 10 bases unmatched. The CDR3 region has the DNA TGTGCCAGCAGCTCCCTTAGCGGGATTTTGGCAGATACGCAGTATTTT. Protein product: CASSSLSGILADTQYF.

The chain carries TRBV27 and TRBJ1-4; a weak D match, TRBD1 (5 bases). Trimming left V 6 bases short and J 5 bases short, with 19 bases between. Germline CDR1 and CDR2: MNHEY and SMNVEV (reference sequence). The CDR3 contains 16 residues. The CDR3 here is CASSRRTGPINEKLFF. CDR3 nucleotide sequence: TGTGCCAGCAGCCGGCGGACGGGGCCTATCAATGAAAAACTGTTTTTT.

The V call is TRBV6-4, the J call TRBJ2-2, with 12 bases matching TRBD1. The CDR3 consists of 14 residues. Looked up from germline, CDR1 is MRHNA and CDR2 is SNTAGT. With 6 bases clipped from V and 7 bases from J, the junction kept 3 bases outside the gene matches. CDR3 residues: CASRGQGANGELFF. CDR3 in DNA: TGTGCCAGCAGGGGACAGGGGGCCAACGGGGAGCTGTTTTTT.